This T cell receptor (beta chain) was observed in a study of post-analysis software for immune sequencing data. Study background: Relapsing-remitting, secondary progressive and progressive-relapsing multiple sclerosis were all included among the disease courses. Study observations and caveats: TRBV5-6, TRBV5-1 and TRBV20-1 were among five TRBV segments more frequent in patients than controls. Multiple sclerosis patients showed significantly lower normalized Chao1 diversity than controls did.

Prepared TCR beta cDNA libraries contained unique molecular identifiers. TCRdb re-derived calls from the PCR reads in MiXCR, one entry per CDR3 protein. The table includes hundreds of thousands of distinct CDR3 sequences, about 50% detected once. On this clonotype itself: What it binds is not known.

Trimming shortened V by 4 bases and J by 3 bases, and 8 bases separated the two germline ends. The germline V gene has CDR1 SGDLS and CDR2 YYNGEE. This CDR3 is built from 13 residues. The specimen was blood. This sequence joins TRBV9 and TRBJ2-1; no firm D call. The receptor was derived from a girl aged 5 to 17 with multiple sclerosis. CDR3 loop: CASSLPFYNEQFF. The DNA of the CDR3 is TGTGCCAGCAGCTTACCCTTCTACAATGAGCAGTTCTTC.